These 29 T cell receptor beta chains came from one sample sequenced in a study of blood T cell repertoires in COVID-19. The protocol was immunoSEQ multiplex PCR, while the TCRdb copy is restricted to in-frame clones and leaves out a portion. The sample holds 250,000 to 300,000 clones; 70% to 90% are singletons and the top ten take approximately 2%. Sequencing was carried out using PBMCs or T cells enriched from blood (not recorded which). These receptors all stem from a woman between 50 and 59 years old who had recovered from COVID-19.

The chain uses TRBV28 and TRBJ2-2; tentative D call: TRBD2 (6 bases). Germline loops: CDR1 MDHEN, CDR2 SYDVKM. V lost 8 bases to trimming and J lost 2 bases, with 9 bases between them. The CDR3 sequence is 13 residues long. The CDR3 bases are TGTGCCAGCTGGGACTCCAACACCGGGGAGCTGTTTTTT. Protein: CASWDSNTGELFF.

This sequence joins TRBV6-5 and TRBJ1-2; 9 bases are a match to TRBD1. V shed 7 bases and J 3 bases; nucleotides not matched to a gene: 6. CDR3 length equals 14 residues. The germline V gene has CDR1 MNHEY and CDR2 SVGAGI. This CDR3 reads CASTKDRGDYGYTF. The DNA of the CDR3 is TGTGCCAGCACCAAGGACAGGGGAGACTATGGCTACACCTTC.

The chain has TRBV10-3 and TRBJ2-7, with 7 bases lining up with TRBD1. Germline V gives CDR1 ENHRY, CDR2 SYGVKD. The V segment lost 0 bases and the J segment 0 bases; nucleotides outside the gene matches: 2. CDR3 size: 15 residues. This CDR3 reads CAISESGDSSYEQYF. CDR3 in DNA: TGTGCCATCAGTGAGTCGGGGGACAGCTCCTACGAGCAGTACTTC.

This chain joins TRBV19 and TRBJ1-5; 12 nucleotides align to TRBD1. The CDR3 is 17 amino acids. Germline V gene sequence: CDR1 LNHDA, CDR2 SQIVND (reference sequence). J was trimmed by 6 bases and V by 3 bases; bases with no gene match: 9. DNA for the CDR3: TGTGCCAGTAGTATTTCGGGGACAGGGGGCTTCGGTCAGCCCCAGCATTTT. Its protein is CASSISGTGGFGQPQHF.

As to this clone: The conserved phenylalanine or tryptophan normally closing the CDR3 is absent here, so this likely arose from a read error. Because the CDR3's place on the DNA is in doubt, the DNA is left out and the CDR3 is given as listed by TCRdb. The chain recombines TRBV18 with TRBJ1-4. CDR1 is KGHSH, CDR2 LQKENI, per germline. The CDR3 spans 9 residues, counting both ends. The CDR3 region is CASSPSLRR.

The chain links TRBV12-3 or TRBV12-4 to TRBJ1-1; 9 positions match TRBD1. The CDR3 has 13 residues. The V segment lost 8 bases and the J segment 5 bases; nucleotides outside the gene matches: 6. The CDR3 DNA sequence: TGTGCCAGCCGGGACAGGGAGGGAACTGAAGCTTTCTTT. It is translated as CASRDREGTEAFF.

This clone was observed once. The rearrangement uses TRBV18 and TRBJ1-1; tentatively, D is TRBD1 (6 bases). Trimming pared 0 bases from V and 2 bases from J, leaving 10 bases between. Germline CDR1 is KGHSH and CDR2 is LQKENI. The CDR3 is 15 residues long. CDR3 amino acids: CASSPPYRENTEAFF. CDR3 sequence (DNA): TGTGCCAGCTCACCACCTTACAGGGAAAACACTGAAGCTTTCTTT.

This clone has only a few counts. The rearrangement joins TRBV6-1 to TRBJ1-2; D perhaps matches TRBD1 (5 bases). This CDR3 spans 15 amino acids. V dropped 1 base and J dropped 5 bases, with 14 bases sitting between them. Germline V lookup: CDR1 MNHNS, CDR2 SASEGT. CDR3 DNA: TGTGCCAGCAGTGAAGGGGTTGGGGGGAGGTATGGCTACACCTTC. Protein product: CASSEGVGGRYGYTF.

The chain has TRBV21-1 and TRBJ1-2; whether TRBD1, the table's D call, matches the DNA was not checked. TRBV21-1 is a pseudogene segment. This CDR3 contains 13 residues. The CDR3 region is CASKDREGDGYTF. CDR3 DNA: TGTGCCAGCAAGGACAGGGAGGGAGATGGCTACACCTTC.

The chain is built from TRBV5-1 and TRBJ2-3; D unclear. The CDR3 has 13 amino acids. Germline V CDR1 and CDR2: SGHRS, YFSETQ. Trimming left V 0 bases short and J 4 bases short, with 6 bases between. The DNA of the CDR3 is TGCGCCAGCAGCTTGGTTATAGCAGATACGCAGTATTTT. Amino acids: CASSLVIADTQYF.

The chain joins TRBV14 to TRBJ2-7, with D possibly TRBD2 on 6 matching bases. CDR3 size: 17 residues. In germline, CDR1 is SGHDN, CDR2 FVKESK. Trimming left V 1 base short and J 2 bases short, with 18 bases between. The chain's CDR3 is CASSQGASATYPYEQYF. The CDR3 nucleotides read TGTGCCAGCAGCCAAGGGGCTAGCGCAACCTACCCCTACGAGCAGTACTTC.

V gene TRBV28 combines with J gene TRBJ1-4; D may be TRBD1 (6 bases). Trimming pared 8 bases from V and 5 bases from J, leaving 15 bases between. This CDR3 has 14 amino acids. Looked up from germline, CDR1 is MDHEN and CDR2 is SYDVKM. DNA of the CDR3: TGTGCCAGCCTAAAAGGGGGTTTGAATGAAAAACTGTTTTTT. This gives the protein CASLKGGLNEKLFF.

This chain connects TRBV7-8 to TRBJ2-5; maybe TRBD2 (5 bases). Between the trimmed V and J ends, which lost 5 bases and 5 bases, there was a span of 21 bases. Germline CDR1 is SGHVS and CDR2 is FQNEAQ. CDR3 size: 16 residues. The CDR3 DNA reads TGTGCCAGCAGCCAGAGGAGGCTAGCTGTAGGGGAGACCCAGTACTTC. Its protein is CASSQRRLAVGETQYF. The variable domain in full, completed from reference TRBV7-8 and TRBJ2-5, reads GAGVSQSPRYKVAKRGQDVALRCDPISGHVSLFWYQQALGQGPEFLTYFQNEAQLDKSGLPSDRFFAERPEGSVSTLKIQRTQQEDSAVYLCASSQRRLAVGETQYFGPGTRLLVL.

CDR3 nucleotide sequence: TGCGCCAGCAGCCAAGGTCCTAGCGGTTACAATGAGCAGTTCTTC. This codes for CASSQGPSGYNEQFF. This chain connects TRBV4-1 to TRBJ2-1; TRBD2 matches at 7 bases. CDR1 MGHRA and CDR2 YSYEKL come from the germline V gene. This CDR3 is built from 15 residues. Trimming cost V 1 base and J 4 bases; bases outside gene matches: 4.

The rearrangement joins TRBV18 to TRBJ2-7, with 13 bases matching TRBD2. Germline V gives CDR1 KGHSH, CDR2 LQKENI. The CDR3 runs to 14 residues. V was pared by 8 bases and J by 5 bases, with 6 bases of the junction left unmatched. The CDR3 region has the DNA TGTGCCAGCCGGGGACTAGCGGGATTCAACGAGCAGTACTTC. It yields the protein CASRGLAGFNEQYF. Full variable domain (remainder filled in from reference TRBV18 and TRBJ2-7): NAGVMQNPRHLVRRRGQEARLRCSPMKGHSHVYWYRQLPEEGLKFMVYLQKENIIDESGMPKERFSAEFPKEGPSILRIQQVVRGDSAAYFCASRGLAGFNEQYFGPGTRLTVT.

This chain connects TRBV27 to TRBJ2-5; 9 nucleotides align to TRBD2. This CDR3 comprises 15 residues. From germline, CDR1 is MNHEY and CDR2 SMNVEV (reference sequence). V dropped 2 bases and J dropped 4; count of bases not matched to a gene: 5. CDR3 residues: CASSLRASGIETQYF. In nucleotides, the CDR3 is TGTGCCAGCAGTTTACGCGCTAGCGGGATAGAGACCCAGTACTTC.

The V call is TRBV27, the J call TRBJ1-2, with 9 bases fitting TRBD1. CDR3 length equals 13 residues. Germline V gene sequence: CDR1 MNHEY, CDR2 SMNVEV (reference sequence). V gave up 6 bases and J gave up 8 bases; unmatched junction bases: 7. The CDR3 here is CASRGTGSLGYTF. CDR3 DNA sequence: TGTGCCAGCAGAGGGACAGGGAGTCTCGGCTACACCTTC.

The rearrangement links TRBV18 to TRBJ1-1, with D perhaps matching TRBD1 (6 bases). V lost 5 bases and J 0 bases, leaving 13 bases between the germline ends. Germline lookup yields CDR1 KGHSH and CDR2 LQKENI. The CDR3 contains 15 residues. For the CDR3, the DNA is TGTGCCAGCTCAATCACCAGGGGTATGAACACTGAAGCTTTCTTT. This codes for CASSITRGMNTEAFF.

This sequence joins TRBV5-1 and TRBJ2-7, with D unclear. The CDR3 runs 14 residues. In germline, CDR1 is SGHRS, CDR2 YFSETQ. V was clipped by 0 bases and J by 3 bases, with 10 bases between them. This CDR3 is CASSLGHMNYEQYF. CDR3 DNA sequence: TGCGCCAGCAGCTTGGGACACATGAACTACGAGCAGTACTTC.

V gene TRBV5-1 combines with J gene TRBJ2-3, with TRBD1 matching over 7 bases. V shed 4 bases and J 1 base; nucleotides not matched to a gene: 3. CDR1 is SGHRS, CDR2 YFSETQ, per germline. This CDR3 is 14 amino acids long. CDR3 sequence reads: CASSKGQGTDTQYF. Written as DNA, the CDR3 is TGCGCCAGCAGCAAAGGACAGGGCACAGATACGCAGTATTTT.

The rearrangement joins TRBV5-4 to TRBJ2-5; 12 bases agree with TRBD2. CDR3 length: 16 amino acids. With 2 bases clipped from V and 0 bases from J, the junction kept 2 bases outside the gene matches. The germline V gene has CDR1 SGHNT and CDR2 YYREEE (reference sequence). The CDR3 region has the DNA TGTGCCAGCAGCTTAAGGACTAGCGGGAACCAAGAGACCCAGTACTTC. Translation gives CASSLRTSGNQETQYF. Looking up the rest from reference TRBV5-4 and TRBJ2-5 gives the full variable domain: ETGVTQSPTHLIKTRGQQVTLRCSSQSGHNTVSWYQQALGQGPQFIFQYYREEENGRGNFPPRFSGLQFPNYSSELNVNALELDDSALYLCASSLRTSGNQETQYFGPGTRLLVL.

The CDR3 DNA reads TGCGCCAGCAGCCAAGAACGGGTCAATAACTATGGCTACACCTTC. This sequence encodes CASSQERVNNYGYTF. J is TRBJ1-2 and V is TRBV4-1; no clear D. Germline CDR1 and CDR2: MGHRA and YSYEKL. This CDR3 region has 15 residues. V was trimmed by 0 bases and J by 1 base, leaving 9 bases between them.

This chain joins TRBV2 and TRBJ1-5; no reliable D call. This CDR3 contains 15 residues. Per the germline V gene, CDR1 is SNHLY and CDR2 is FYNNEI. V was clipped by 7 bases and J by 0 bases, with 13 bases between them. CDR3 residues: CASTLAGNSNQPQHF. CDR3 nucleotides: TGTGCCAGCACGCTCGCGGGGAATAGCAATCAGCCCCAGCATTTT.

This clone was detected a few times. The gene calls are TRBV6-5 and TRBJ1-5; the match to TRBD1 covers 9 bases. Germline V gene sequence: CDR1 MNHEY, CDR2 SVGAGI. The CDR3 extends over 15 amino acids. V was clipped by 7 bases and J by 4 bases; unmatched bases: 8. CDR3 amino acids: CASTPGQGWNQPQHF. CDR3 DNA sequence: TGTGCCAGCACCCCGGGACAGGGTTGGAATCAGCCCCAGCATTTT.

The rearrangement uses TRBV29-1 and TRBJ1-1; unclear D gene. This CDR3 contains 13 residues. Germline CDR1 is SQVTM and CDR2 is ANQGSEA. V lost 6 bases and J lost 2, with 13 bases in between. The CDR3 spells CSVLEQYNTEAFF. In DNA, the CDR3 is TGCAGCGTCCTTGAACAATACAACACTGAAGCTTTCTTT.

This rearrangement joins TRBV4-2 to TRBJ2-1; TRBD1 is a possible D gene (7 bases). With 9 bases removed from V and 7 bases from J, the gap between germline ends came to 13 bases. In germline, CDR1 is LGHNA, CDR2 YNFKEQ. There are 12 residues in the CDR3. The CDR3 DNA reads as TGTGCCAGGGAGGGGGCGCGGAATGAGCAGTTCTTC. This translates into CAREGARNEQFF.

About this clone itself: Mismatch with germline at one junction end may stem from a read error. The chain is built from TRBV6-6 and TRBJ1-1; the D is unclear. CDR1 MNHNY and CDR2 SVGAGI come from the germline V gene (reference sequence). The CDR3 totals 12 residues. The CDR3 sequence: CASSYQNPEAFF. CDR3 nucleotides: TGTGCCAGCAGTTATCAGAACCCTGAAGCTTTCTTT.

The CDR3: CAIAGDHNEQFF. The DNA of the CDR3 is TGTGCCATCGCGGGCGATCACAATGAGCAGTTCTTC. The chain uses TRBV10-3 and TRBJ2-1; D possibly corresponds to TRBD2 (5 bases). The germline CDR1 and CDR2 sequences are ENHRY and SYGVKD. Between the trimmed V and J ends, which lost 8 bases and 5 bases, there was a span of 10 bases. The CDR3 length is 12 residues.

V is TRBV6-5 and J is TRBJ2-7, with a tentative D call TRBD1 (5 bases). Trimming stripped 8 bases from V and 2 bases from J, with 19 bases between. Germline V CDR1 and CDR2: MNHEY, SVGAGI. This CDR3 spans 15 amino acids. CDR3 residues: CASLLQGPLTYEQYF. CDR3 sequence (DNA): TGTGCCAGCCTCCTTCAGGGTCCCCTAACCTACGAGCAGTACTTC.